The T cell receptor (beta chain) under discussion was sequenced for a study of blood T cells in healthy people across ages. A second PCR of 7 to 11 cycles used a sample-barcoded 5' primer and a J-beta primer mix. TCRdb ran MiXCR on the 5' RACE reads and lists one entry per CDR3 protein. The sample shows hundreds of thousands of distinct CDR3 sequences, 40% to 45% of them seen only once. This clonotype has just a few counts. The sequencing input was blood. The clonotype originates from an older man in good health.

The CDR3 bases are TGTGCCAGCAGTCGGGCCAATGAGCAGTTCTTC. Amino acids: CASSRANEQFF. This rearrangement joins TRBV6-6 to TRBJ2-1; D is ambiguous. The CDR3 has 11 residues. Trimming pared 5 bases from V and 6 bases from J, leaving 5 bases between. Germline CDR1 and CDR2: MNHNY and SVGAGI (reference sequence).